This TCR beta chain was sequenced in a study of blood T cell repertoires in COVID-19. On the study more broadly: Acute-phase and convalescent COVID-19 samples originated in the United States, Italy and Spain. T cells, B-cell-depleted T cells, or PBMCs provided the cDNA or gDNA that served as material.

Per the study methods: Amplification from reference gene primers served as the basis for estimated nucleated cell counts. Data came from immunoSEQ multiplex PCR; TCRdb stores just in-frame clones and leaves some out. That table gives V, J and clone size, and the DNA gave D and trimming. The table has 300,000 to 400,000 clones, more than 75% seen once; the top ten hold around 8%. Germline assignment: CDR1 MDHEN and CDR2 SYDVKM. J was trimmed by 7 bases and V by 5 bases; bases with no gene match: 13. The CDR3 runs to 15 residues. The specimen was peripheral blood. The TCR comes from a woman aged 50 to 60 who had recovered from COVID-19. The chain employs TRBV28 and TRBJ1-1, with 7 bases lining up with TRBD1. Here the CDR3 reads CASSEGALGRLEAFF. DNA of the CDR3: TGTGCCAGCAGTGAGGGGGCTTTGGGGCGACTTGAAGCTTTCTTT.